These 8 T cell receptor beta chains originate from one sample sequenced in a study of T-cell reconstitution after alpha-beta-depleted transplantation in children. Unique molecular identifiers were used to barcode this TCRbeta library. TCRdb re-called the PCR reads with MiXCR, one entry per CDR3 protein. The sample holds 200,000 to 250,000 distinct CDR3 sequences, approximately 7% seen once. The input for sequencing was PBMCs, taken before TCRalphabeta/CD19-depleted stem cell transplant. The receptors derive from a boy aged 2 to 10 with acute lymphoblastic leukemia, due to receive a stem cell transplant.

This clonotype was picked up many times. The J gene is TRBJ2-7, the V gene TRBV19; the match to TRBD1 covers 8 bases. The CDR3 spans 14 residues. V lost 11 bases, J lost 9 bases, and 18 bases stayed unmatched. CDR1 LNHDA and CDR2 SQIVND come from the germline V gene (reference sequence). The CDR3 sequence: CAVSPGQVSTRQYF. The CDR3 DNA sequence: TGTGCCGTATCTCCGGGACAGGTCTCTACGAGGCAGTACTTC.

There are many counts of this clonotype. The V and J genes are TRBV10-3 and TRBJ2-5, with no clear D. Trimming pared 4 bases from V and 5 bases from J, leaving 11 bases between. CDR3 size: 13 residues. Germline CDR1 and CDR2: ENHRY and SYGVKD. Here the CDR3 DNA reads TGTGCCATCAGTGCCGGGTCTTGGGAGACCCAGTACTTC. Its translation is CAISAGSWETQYF.

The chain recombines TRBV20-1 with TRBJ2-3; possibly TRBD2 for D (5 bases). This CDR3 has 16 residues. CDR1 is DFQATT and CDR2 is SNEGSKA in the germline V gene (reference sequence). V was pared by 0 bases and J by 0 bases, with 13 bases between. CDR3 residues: CSARDPTRTSTDTQYF. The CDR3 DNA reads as TGCAGTGCTAGAGATCCTACTAGAACTAGCACAGATACGCAGTATTTT.

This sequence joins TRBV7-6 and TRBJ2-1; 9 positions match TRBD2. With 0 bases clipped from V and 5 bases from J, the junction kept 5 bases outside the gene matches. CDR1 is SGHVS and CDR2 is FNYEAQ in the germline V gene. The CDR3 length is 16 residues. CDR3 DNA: TGTGCCAGCAGCTTAGCGCTAGCGGGGACGAACAATGAGCAGTTCTTC. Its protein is CASSLALAGTNNEQFF. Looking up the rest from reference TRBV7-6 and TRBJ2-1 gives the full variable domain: GAGVSQSPRYKVTKRGQDVALRCDPISGHVSLYWYRQALGQGPEFLTYFNYEAQQDKSGLPNDRFSAERPEGSISTLTIQRTEQRDSAMYRCASSLALAGTNNEQFFGPGTRLTVL.

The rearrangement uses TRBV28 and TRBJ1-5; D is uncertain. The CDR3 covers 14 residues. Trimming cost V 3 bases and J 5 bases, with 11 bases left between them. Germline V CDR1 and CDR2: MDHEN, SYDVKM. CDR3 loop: CASSFPQAHQPQHF. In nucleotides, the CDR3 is TGTGCCAGCAGTTTTCCGCAGGCTCATCAGCCCCAGCATTTT.

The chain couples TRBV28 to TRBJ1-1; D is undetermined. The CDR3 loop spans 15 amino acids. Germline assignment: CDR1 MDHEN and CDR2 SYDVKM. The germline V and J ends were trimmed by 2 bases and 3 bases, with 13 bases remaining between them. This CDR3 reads CASSLPQAMDTEAFF. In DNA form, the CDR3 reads TGTGCCAGCAGTTTACCCCAAGCGATGGACACTGAAGCTTTCTTT.

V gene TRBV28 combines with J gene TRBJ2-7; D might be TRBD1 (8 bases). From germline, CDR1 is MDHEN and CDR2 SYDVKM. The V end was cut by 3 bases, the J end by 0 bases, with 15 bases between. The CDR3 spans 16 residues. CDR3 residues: CASSFQQGDYSYEQYF. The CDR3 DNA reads TGTGCCAGCAGTTTCCAACAGGGGGACTACTCCTACGAGCAGTACTTC.

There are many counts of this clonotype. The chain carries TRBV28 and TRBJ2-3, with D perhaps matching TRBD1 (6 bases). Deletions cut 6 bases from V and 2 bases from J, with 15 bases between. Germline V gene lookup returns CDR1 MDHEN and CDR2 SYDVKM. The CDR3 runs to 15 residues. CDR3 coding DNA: TGTGCCAGCAGAGGGACGTGGGGGCACACAGATACGCAGTATTTT. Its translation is CASRGTWGHTDTQYF.